This TCR beta chain was recovered during a study of blood T cell repertoires in COVID-19. On the study more broadly: T cells, B-cell-depleted T cells, or PBMCs supplied cDNA or gDNA.

Trimming cost V 2 bases and J 5 bases; bases outside gene matches: 8. This CDR3 is 16 amino acids long. Germline CDR1 and CDR2: SGHTA and FQGTGA. Under the authors' procedure: Reference gene primer amplification gave nucleated cell count estimates. The repertoire was sequenced with immunoSEQ multiplex PCR; TCRdb's copy has only in-frame clones and lacks some. V, J and clone size are those of that table, while D and trimming were read from the DNA. There are roughly 280,000 clones in the sample; 88% occur only once, and around 2.9% lies in the top ten. Cohorts were assigned according to the clinical history that participants reported. Recovered Cohort 3 donors showed two negative PCRs, clearance, or symptom resolution.

The sequence came from a woman aged 45-59 years who had recovered from COVID-19. V gene TRBV7-3 combines with J gene TRBJ2-1; TRBD2 aligns across 8 bases. The sample comprised PBMCs or T cells enriched from blood (not recorded which). Here the CDR3 reads CASSLFLGGRHNEQFF. CDR3 in DNA: TGTGCCAGCAGCTTATTCCTTGGCGGGAGGCACAATGAGCAGTTCTTC.